This T cell receptor beta chain came from a study of blood T cell repertoires in COVID-19. Study context: Sources were T cells, B-cell-depleted T cells, or PBMCs; the material itself was cDNA or gDNA.

The V end lost 4 bases, the J end lost 9 bases, and 13 bases lay between the germline ends. The CDR3 length is 13 residues. CDR1 and CDR2 (germline): MRHNA, SNTAGT. Original handling: Counts of nucleated cells, estimated from reference gene primer amplification, were obtained. Clones were sequenced by immunoSEQ multiplex PCR, and TCRdb holds only the in-frame ones, with some missing. V, J and clone size are those of that table, while D and trimming were read from the DNA. The sample lists approximately 250,000 clones, roughly 86% occurring once. The sequenced sample consisted of peripheral blood. The TCR was taken from a woman aged 55-75 years with COVID-19, enrolled during active disease. The gene calls are TRBV6-4 and TRBJ2-1, with D perhaps TRBD2 (5 bases). The CDR3 region is CASSGEPAGEQFF. CDR3 sequence (DNA): TGTGCCAGCAGTGGCGAGCCGGCGGGTGAGCAGTTCTTC.